Below, 21 T cell receptor beta chains from the same sample are listed, as sequenced in a study of graft-versus-host responses after intestinal transplantation (dated by TCRdb to the early 2020s). The library was built by means of the immunoSEQ multiplex PCR assay. TCRdb obtained this table from immuneACCESS and retained in-frame rearrangements with V and J assigned. These tables miss some clones; where compared with another copy, unresolved V genes account for less than half of the shortfall, and the remainder is unexplained. The sample table shows roughly 69,000 clones, and 90% are seen once. The ten most abundant clones make up about 1.7% of the sample. Antigen specificity for these receptors is unknown. The sample's time point label is to be understood as: cells obtained before transplantation from donor or recipient. Sample: unstimulated CD8+ T cells sorted from spleen or lymph node cells, taken before transplant. Every receptor here comes from a human donor who was the organ donor for an intestinal transplant.

V and J are TRBV19 and TRBJ1-5, with a possible D match to TRBD1 (5 bases). V dropped 1 base and J dropped 3 bases, with 10 bases sitting between them. The CDR3 runs to 15 residues. From germline, CDR1 is LNHDA and CDR2 SQIVND (reference sequence). The CDR3 DNA sequence: TGTGCCAGTAGTATAGGTGGAGGGGCCAATCAGCCCCAGCATTTT. It translates to CASSIGGGANQPQHF.

The rearrangement links TRBV15 to TRBJ2-1; 9 positions agree with TRBD1. The CDR3 is 19 residues long. From germline, CDR1 is LNHNV and CDR2 YYDKDF (reference sequence). V lost 2 bases, J lost 6 bases, and 17 bases stayed unmatched. DNA of the CDR3: TGTGCCACCAGCAGATTCCGGGACAGGGACCCCCCCCGCAGCAATGAGCAGTTCTTC. Its protein is CATSRFRDRDPPRSNEQFF.

The chain carries TRBV14 and TRBJ2-7, with D possibly matching TRBD1 (5 bases). Germline values: CDR1 SGHDN, CDR2 FVKESK. This CDR3 has 15 amino acids. Trimming removed 4 bases from V and 6 bases from J, with 19 bases in between. The CDR3 DNA sequence: TGTGCCAGCAGCCGACCTGGGGCAGGGCTACGCGAGCAGTACTTC. Translating it yields CASSRPGAGLREQYF.

The chain combines TRBV4-1 with TRBJ2-7; 7 bases align to TRBD1. V lost 4 bases, J lost 2 bases, and 11 bases stayed unmatched. The CDR3 spans 16 residues. From germline, CDR1 is MGHRA and CDR2 YSYEKL. The CDR3 region is CASSPEGQLSTYEQYF. The CDR3 DNA sequence: TGCGCCAGCAGCCCAGAGGGACAGTTGTCGACCTACGAGCAGTACTTC.

The chain links TRBV28 to TRBJ2-5, with TRBD2 matching 11 bases. Germline V lookup: CDR1 MDHEN, CDR2 SYDVKM. V trimming: 5 bases; J trimming: 2 bases; junction bases outside the gene matches: 7. The CDR3 spans 16 residues. CDR3 region: CASSLRLAGIQETQYF. In DNA, the CDR3 is TGTGCCAGCAGTCTACGACTAGCGGGGATTCAAGAGACCCAGTACTTC.

The chain has TRBV7-8 and TRBJ2-7, with D unclear. The CDR3 consists of 14 residues. Germline V CDR1 and CDR2: SGHVS, FQNEAQ. V dropped 5 bases and J dropped 4 bases, with 15 bases sitting between them. CDR3 sequence (DNA): TGTGCCAGCAGCCCAACAGCAACTTCTTACGAGCAGTACTTC. It is translated as CASSPTATSYEQYF.

The chain combines TRBV30 with TRBJ1-2; weak D call: TRBD1 (5 bases). V was shortened by 4 bases and J by 8 bases, with 17 bases between the two germline ends. Germline V gene data show CDR1 as GTSNPN and CDR2 as SVGIG (reference sequence). The CDR3 has 13 residues. The DNA for the CDR3 is TGTGCCTGGAAGGCAGGGTACAGAGAGGGCTACACCTTC. Translated: CAWKAGYREGYTF.

This sequence joins TRBV29-1 and TRBJ2-2, with a tentative D call TRBD2 (6 bases). The CDR3 sequence is 14 residues long. Germline V gene lookup returns CDR1 SQVTM and CDR2 ANQGSEA. V dropped 3 bases and J dropped 5 bases, with 13 bases sitting between them. The CDR3 bases are TGCAGCGTTGAGGACGGGGCGGGGACCGGGGAGCTGTTTTTT. Translating gives CSVEDGAGTGELFF.

The V gene is TRBV29-1, the J gene TRBJ1-1; 7 bases align to TRBD1. CDR1 is SQVTM and CDR2 is ANQGSEA in the germline V gene. The length of the CDR3 is 13 residues. Germline trimming cut 6 bases from V and 7 bases from J; bases unmatched to any gene: 11. The CDR3 loop is CSVIFQGVVEAFF. For the CDR3, the DNA is TGCAGCGTCATCTTTCAGGGGGTGGTTGAAGCTTTCTTT. Variable domain in full (rest from reference TRBV29-1 and TRBJ1-1): SAVISQKPSRDICQRGTSLTIQCQVDSQVTMMFWYRQQPGQSLTLIATANQGSEATYESGFVIDKFPISRPNLTFSTLTVSNMSPEDSSIYLCSVIFQGVVEAFFGQGTRLTVV.

This clone was recorded only once. The chain uses TRBV5-1 and TRBJ2-7, with 7 bases that match TRBD2. The CDR3 sequence is 13 residues long. Germline assignment: CDR1 SGHRS and CDR2 YFSETQ. The V and J ends lost 5 bases and 4 bases, in that order; junction bases with no gene match: 6. Written as DNA, the CDR3 is TGCGCCAGCAGGAGCGGGAATTCGTACGAGCAGTACTTC. This codes for CASRSGNSYEQYF.

This clone was counted between two and nine times. The chain has TRBV29-1 and TRBJ2-4; D is unresolved. Germline values: CDR1 SQVTM, CDR2 ANQGSEA. V lost 3 bases, J lost 2 bases, and 8 bases lay in between. This CDR3 region has 13 residues. CDR3 amino acids: CSVEERTKNIQYF. CDR3 nucleotides: TGCAGCGTTGAGGAGAGGACCAAAAACATTCAGTACTTC.

The chain is built from TRBV5-1 and TRBJ1-2; D might be TRBD1 (6 bases). This CDR3 region has 15 residues. V was cut by 4 bases and J by 1 base, with 14 bases left in between. Germline V gene data show CDR1 as SGHRS and CDR2 as YFSETQ. CDR3 DNA sequence: TGCGCCAGCAGCACAACAGGGTTACTTAACTATGGCTACACCTTC. Residues: CASSTTGLLNYGYTF.

V gene TRBV13 combines with J gene TRBJ2-5; TRBD1 matches 7 bases. The junction had 2 bases not matched to a gene; V was cut back by 5 bases and J by 2 bases. From germline, CDR1 is PRHDT and CDR2 FYEKMQ (reference sequence). The CDR3 length is 13 residues. The CDR3 protein is CASSTDRQETQYF. For the CDR3, the DNA is TGTGCCAGCAGCACGGACAGGCAAGAGACCCAGTACTTC.

CDR3 nucleotide sequence: TGTGCCAGCAGTCTACGAATAGACAGGGGGCGGCGGACAGATACGCAGTATTTT. Protein product: CASSLRIDRGRRTDTQYF. The V and J genes are TRBV5-4 and TRBJ2-3; 10 bases agree with TRBD1. The length of the CDR3 is 18 residues. Looked up from germline, CDR1 is SGHNT and CDR2 is YYREEE (reference sequence). V gave up 5 bases and J gave up 3 bases; unmatched junction bases: 15.

This sequence joins TRBV6-1 and TRBJ2-7; no firm D call. Germline V gene data show CDR1 as MNHNS and CDR2 as SASEGT. The CDR3 spans 11 residues. Trimming took 8 bases from V and 5 from J, leaving 10 bases between them. CDR3 residues: CASSGFDEQYF. The CDR3 bases are TGTGCCAGCTCGGGTTTCGACGAGCAGTACTTC.

The chain links TRBV6-6 to TRBJ1-1; a possible D gene is TRBD1 (6 bases). V lost 4 bases, J lost 4 bases, and 16 bases lay in between. Germline V CDR1 and CDR2: MNHNY, SVGAGI (reference sequence). This CDR3 has 15 amino acids. For the CDR3, the DNA is TGTGCCAGCAGTTCAGTTGGGGGCGAGGGCACTGAAGCTTTCTTT. Amino acid sequence: CASSSVGGEGTEAFF.

This chain uses TRBV28 with TRBJ1-2; 9 bases are shared with TRBD1. J was trimmed by 4 bases and V by 3 bases; bases with no gene match: 9. Germline CDR1 MDHEN, CDR2 SYDVKM. The CDR3 consists of 16 residues. The CDR3 here is CASSFADETGGYGYTF. In nucleotides, the CDR3 is TGTGCCAGCAGTTTCGCTGATGAGACAGGGGGCTATGGCTACACCTTC.

This clone was detected once. This rearrangement joins TRBV27 to TRBJ2-1; tentatively, D is TRBD2 (6 bases). V dropped 5 bases and J dropped 10 bases, with 12 bases sitting between them. The CDR3 covers 12 residues. Germline lookup yields CDR1 MNHEY and CDR2 SMNVEV (reference sequence). CDR3 in DNA: TGTGCCAGCAGTCCCCTAAGCGGGGAGCAGTTCTTC. Amino acids: CASSPLSGEQFF.

The chain combines TRBV29-1 with TRBJ1-1, with 7 bases matching TRBD1. V gave up 6 bases and J gave up 7 bases; unmatched junction bases: 8. CDR1 and CDR2 from the germline V gene are SQVTM and ANQGSEA. CDR3 length: 12 amino acids. CDR3 DNA sequence: TGCAGCGTGGGGACAGCCGATAGTGAAGCTTTCTTT. Its translation: CSVGTADSEAFF.

This chain connects TRBV19 to TRBJ2-7; 9 nucleotides match TRBD2. Germline V gene sequence: CDR1 LNHDA, CDR2 SQIVND (reference sequence). The J segment lost 6 bases and the V segment lost 5 bases, leaving 11 bases of the junction unmatched. The CDR3 contains 15 residues. Written as DNA, the CDR3 is TGTGCCAGTAGTTCCGTAGCGGGAGCAAAGGGCGAGCAGTACTTC. Protein: CASSSVAGAKGEQYF.

V gene TRBV27 combines with J gene TRBJ2-3; 7 positions agree with TRBD2. The germline CDR1 and CDR2 sequences are MNHEY and SMNVEV (reference sequence). After removal of 5 bases from V and 0 bases from J, the junction contained 2 bases not matched to a gene. The CDR3 loop spans 14 amino acids. CDR3 region: CASSLAASTDTQYF. The CDR3 DNA follows: TGTGCCAGCAGTCTAGCGGCTAGCACAGATACGCAGTATTTT.